Given below is one TCR beta chain in context. TCRdb's copy holds only in-frame clones and misses some; the assay was immunoSEQ multiplex PCR. The sample includes 130,000 or so clones, under 90% of them seen just once. This specimen comes from a study of blood T cell repertoires in COVID-19. Germline lookup yields CDR1 SNHLY and CDR2 FYNNEI. This CDR3 comprises 14 residues. Trimming stripped 9 bases from V and 5 bases from J, with 19 bases between. The sequence derives from a woman aged 70-85 years with acute or convalescent COVID-19. Sequencing was performed on peripheral blood. V and J are TRBV2 and TRBJ2-5; D might be TRBD1 (6 bases). CDR3 protein: CAREQWGRRETQYF. The CDR3 DNA reads TGTGCCAGGGAGCAATGGGGGCGAAGGGAGACCCAGTACTTC.